These T cell receptor beta chains were read from a single sample in a study of cytomegalovirus exposure and HLA in healthy donors. Only in-frame clones appear in the TCRdb table, and some are missing; sequencing was by immunoSEQ multiplex PCR. The sample records about 160,000 clones, around 80% being singletons. Source material: PBMCs. These TCRs come from a woman aged 45-60 years in good health and CMV-seropositive. The CDR3 runs from the conserved cysteine through the conserved F or W. Each record gives: clone size, D gene, V gene, J gene, CDR3 DNA, CDR3 protein. D genes are given only for firm matches. The size field is filled for only some rows; it gives once, few, many or a size class.

>-|TRBD2|TRBV5-1|TRBJ2-3
TGCGCCAGCAGCTTAGCGGGAGTCAGCACAGATACGCAGTATTTT
CASSLAGVSTDTQYF
>-|-|TRBV29-1|TRBJ1-6
TGCAGCGTTGGAGTCGGGGGGGATTCACCCCTCCACTTT
CSVGVGGDSPLHF
>few|TRBD1|TRBV10-3|TRBJ1-2
TGTGCCATCAGTGAAGACAGGGGTTTAGGGTATGGCTACACCTTC
CAISEDRGLGYGYTF
>few|TRBD1|TRBV2|TRBJ1-4
TGTGCCAGCAGTGGGGACAGGGGTAATACTAATGAAAAACTGTTTTTT
CASSGDRGNTNEKLFF
>-|-|TRBV5-1|TRBJ2-5
TGCGCCAGCAGCCCTAGATACGAGGAGACCCAGTACTTC
CASSPRYEETQYF
>-|-|TRBV5-1|TRBJ1-2
TGCGCCAGCAGCTTGGACACAGGGATCCTCTATGGCTACACCTTC
CASSLDTGILYGYTF
>-|-|TRBV6-1|TRBJ1-6
TGTGCCAGCAGTGGATTGGAGGAAACACCCCTCCACTTT
CASSGLEETPLHF
>-|-|TRBV7-8|TRBJ1-1
TGTGCCAGCACCCACCCCGCGGGGAACACTGAAGCTTTCTTT
CASTHPAGNTEAFF
>-|-|TRBV27|TRBJ1-1
TGTGCCAGCAGTAAACCCGGGACTGCCCTACGTGGCACTGAAGCTTTCTTT
CASSKPGTALRGTEAFF
>-|TRBD2|TRBV19|TRBJ2-7
TGTGCCAGTGGGGAGGGGCCCTACGAGCAGTACTTC
CASGEGPYEQYF
>-|TRBD1|TRBV30|TRBJ2-2
TGTGCCTGGGAACAGGGACAGGGGACCGGGGAGCTGTTTTTT
CAWEQGQGTGELFF
>-|-|TRBV5-4|TRBJ2-7
TGTGCCAGCAGCCCGGACTTTGCGAGCAACGAGCAGTACTTC
CASSPDFASNEQYF
>-|-|TRBV4-3|TRBJ1-1
TGCGCCAGCAGCCAAGATCCAGGGGTGAACACTGAAGCTTTCTTT
CASSQDPGVNTEAFF
>once|-|TRBV19|TRBJ1-5
TGTGCCAGTAGTATAGATCTCGTCCAGCCCCAGCATTTT
CASSIDLVQPQHF
>-|-|TRBV15|TRBJ1-1
TGTGCCACCAGAGGGGATTATAGCACTGAAGCTTTCTTT
CATRGDYSTEAFF
>-|-|TRBV27|TRBJ1-1
TGTGCCAGCGGCCTGAACACTGAAGCTTTCTTT
CASGLNTEAFF
>-|-|TRBV5-4|TRBJ1-1
TGTGCCAGCAGCTTGGGGGGGGGCAACACTGAAGCTTTCTTT
CASSLGGGNTEAFF
>-|TRBD1|TRBV29-1|TRBJ2-7
TGCAGCGTCAGGTCGACAGGGGGCGGTGAGCAGTACTTC
CSVRSTGGGEQYF
>-|TRBD2|TRBV4-3|TRBJ2-1
TGCGCCAGCAGCCAACCGGGACTAGGGCCCCGAGGGGCGTACAATGAGCAGTTCTTC
CASSQPGLGPRGAYNEQFF